This TCR beta chain was found in a study of cytomegalovirus exposure and HLA in healthy donors. Study observations and caveats: Later, an analysis found that TCR clusters from the first cohort tended to co-occur in the roughly 110 validation repertoires. Investigators reported around 150 TCR beta chains as tied to cytomegalovirus.

This clone was seen a single time. Its antigen is as yet unknown. While the first cohort had 600 to 800 subjects, the donors belonged to the separate validation cohort of about 130 subjects. CDR1 is LNHDA, CDR2 SQIVND, per germline (reference sequence). The CDR3 runs 14 residues. V shed 5 bases and J 2 bases; nucleotides not matched to a gene: 2. TCRdb's table, derived via immunoSEQ multiplex PCR, lists solely in-frame clones and lacks some. Found here are approximately 140,000 clones, about 87% of them singletons; the top ten hold 8.7%. The rearrangement links TRBV19 to TRBJ1-2, with TRBD1 matching 10 bases. The sample comprised PBMCs. This TCR came from a man younger than 35 in good health and CMV-seropositive. CDR3 nucleotide sequence: TGTGCCAGTAGTGACAGGGGGCGAAACTATGGCTACACCTTC. It translates to CASSDRGRNYGYTF.